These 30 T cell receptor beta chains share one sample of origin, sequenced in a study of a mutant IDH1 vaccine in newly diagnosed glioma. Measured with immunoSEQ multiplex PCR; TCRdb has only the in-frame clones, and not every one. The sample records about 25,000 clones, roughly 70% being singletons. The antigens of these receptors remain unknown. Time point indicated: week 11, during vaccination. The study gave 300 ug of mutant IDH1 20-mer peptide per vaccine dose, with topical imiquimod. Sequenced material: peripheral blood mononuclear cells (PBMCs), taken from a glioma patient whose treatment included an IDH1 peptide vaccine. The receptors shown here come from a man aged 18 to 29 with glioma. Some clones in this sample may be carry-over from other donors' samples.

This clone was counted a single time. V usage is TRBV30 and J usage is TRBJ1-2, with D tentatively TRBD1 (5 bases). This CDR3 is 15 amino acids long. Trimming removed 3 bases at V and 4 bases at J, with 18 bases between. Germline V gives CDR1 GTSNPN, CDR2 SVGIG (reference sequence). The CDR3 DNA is TGTGCCTGGAGCGACCCCGCAGGGCGGGCCTATGGCTACACCTTC. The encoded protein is CAWSDPAGRAYGYTF.

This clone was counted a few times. The CDR3 DNA reads as TGCGCCAGCAGCTTGGGGCTACAGCAGCCCCAGCATTTT. This codes for CASSLGLQQPQHF. This chain uses TRBV5-1 with TRBJ1-5, with D unclear. Trimming removed 0 bases at V and 7 bases at J, with 8 bases between. The CDR3 extends over 13 amino acids. CDR1 and CDR2 (germline): SGHRS, YFSETQ.

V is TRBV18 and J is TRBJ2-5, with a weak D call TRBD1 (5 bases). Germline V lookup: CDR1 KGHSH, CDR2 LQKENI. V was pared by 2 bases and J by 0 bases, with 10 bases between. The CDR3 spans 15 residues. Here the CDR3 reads CASSPVARDQETQYF. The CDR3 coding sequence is TGTGCCAGCTCACCAGTTGCCAGGGACCAAGAGACCCAGTACTTC.

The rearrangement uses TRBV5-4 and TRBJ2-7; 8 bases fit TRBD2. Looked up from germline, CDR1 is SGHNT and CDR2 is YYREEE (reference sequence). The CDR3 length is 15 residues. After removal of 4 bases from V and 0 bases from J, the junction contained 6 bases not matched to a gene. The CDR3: CASSNWTSFSYEQYF. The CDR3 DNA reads TGTGCCAGCAGCAACTGGACTAGCTTCTCCTACGAGCAGTACTTC.

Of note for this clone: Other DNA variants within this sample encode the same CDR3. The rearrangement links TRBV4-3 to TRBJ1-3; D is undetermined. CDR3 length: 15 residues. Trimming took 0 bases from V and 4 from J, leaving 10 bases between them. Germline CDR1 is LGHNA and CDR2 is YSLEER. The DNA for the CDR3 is TGCGCCAGCAGCCAAGATAGAGGTTACGGAAACACCATATATTTT. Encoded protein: CASSQDRGYGNTIYF.

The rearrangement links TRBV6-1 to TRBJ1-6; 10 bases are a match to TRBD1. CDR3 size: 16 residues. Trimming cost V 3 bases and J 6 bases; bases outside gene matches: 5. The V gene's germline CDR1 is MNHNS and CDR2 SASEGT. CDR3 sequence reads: CASSELTGGSNSPLHF. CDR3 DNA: TGTGCCAGCAGTGAGTTGACAGGGGGCAGTAATTCACCCCTCCACTTT.

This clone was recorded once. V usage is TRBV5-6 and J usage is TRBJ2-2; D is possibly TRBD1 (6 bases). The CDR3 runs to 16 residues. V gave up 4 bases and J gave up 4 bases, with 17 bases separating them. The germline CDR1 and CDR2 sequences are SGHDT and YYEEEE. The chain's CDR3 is CASSQWGRRSTGELFF. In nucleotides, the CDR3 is TGTGCCAGCAGCCAATGGGGGCGCAGGTCCACCGGGGAGCTGTTTTTT. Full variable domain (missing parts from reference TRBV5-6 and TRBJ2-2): DAGVTQSPTHLIKTRGQQVTLRCSPKSGHDTVSWYQQALGQGPQFIFQYYEEEERQRGNFPDRFSGHQFPNYSSELNVNALLLGDSALYLCASSQWGRRSTGELFFGEGSRLTVL.

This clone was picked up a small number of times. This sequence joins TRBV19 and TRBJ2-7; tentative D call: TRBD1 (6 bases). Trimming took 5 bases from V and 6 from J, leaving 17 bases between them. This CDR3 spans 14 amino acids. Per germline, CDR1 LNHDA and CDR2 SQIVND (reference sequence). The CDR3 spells CASSLSRGRGEQYF. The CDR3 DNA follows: TGTGCCAGTAGTCTGTCCAGGGGAAGGGGCGAGCAGTACTTC.

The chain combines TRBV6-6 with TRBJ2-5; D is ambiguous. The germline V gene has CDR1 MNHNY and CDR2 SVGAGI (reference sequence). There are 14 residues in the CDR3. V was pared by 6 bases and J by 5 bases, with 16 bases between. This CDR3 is CASSYDSTAETQYF. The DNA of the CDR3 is TGTGCCAGCAGCTACGACTCTACCGCGGAGACCCAGTACTTC.

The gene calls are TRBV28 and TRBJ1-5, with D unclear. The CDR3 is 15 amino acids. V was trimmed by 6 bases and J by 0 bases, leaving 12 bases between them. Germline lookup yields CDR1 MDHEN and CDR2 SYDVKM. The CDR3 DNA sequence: TGTGCCAGCAGATCCCTAGGGTTTAGCAATCAGCCCCAGCATTTT. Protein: CASRSLGFSNQPQHF.

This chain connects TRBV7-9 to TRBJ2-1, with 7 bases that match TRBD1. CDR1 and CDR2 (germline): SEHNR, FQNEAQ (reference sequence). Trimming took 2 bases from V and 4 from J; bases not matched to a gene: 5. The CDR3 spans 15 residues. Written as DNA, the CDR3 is TGTGCCAGCAGCTTAACCCCGGGACAGTACAATGAGCAGTTCTTC. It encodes CASSLTPGQYNEQFF.

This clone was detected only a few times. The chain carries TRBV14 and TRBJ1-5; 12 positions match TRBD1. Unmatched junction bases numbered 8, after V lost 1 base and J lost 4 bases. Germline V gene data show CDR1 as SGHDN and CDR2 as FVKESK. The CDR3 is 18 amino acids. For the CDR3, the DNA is TGTGCCAGCAGCCAAGGCGCACCGGGACAGGGGGCGAATCAGCCCCAGCATTTT. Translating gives CASSQGAPGQGANQPQHF.

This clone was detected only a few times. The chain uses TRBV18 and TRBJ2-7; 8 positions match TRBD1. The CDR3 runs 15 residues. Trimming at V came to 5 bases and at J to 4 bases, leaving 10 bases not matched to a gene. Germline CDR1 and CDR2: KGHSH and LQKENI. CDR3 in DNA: TGTGCCAGCTCAGAAACAGGGGGTTATGGATACGAGCAGTACTTC. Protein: CASSETGGYGYEQYF. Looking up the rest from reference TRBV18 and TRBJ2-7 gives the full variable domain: NAGVMQNPRHLVRRRGQEARLRCSPMKGHSHVYWYRQLPEEGLKFMVYLQKENIIDESGMPKERFSAEFPKEGPSILRIQQVVRGDSAAYFCASSETGGYGYEQYFGPGTRLTVT.

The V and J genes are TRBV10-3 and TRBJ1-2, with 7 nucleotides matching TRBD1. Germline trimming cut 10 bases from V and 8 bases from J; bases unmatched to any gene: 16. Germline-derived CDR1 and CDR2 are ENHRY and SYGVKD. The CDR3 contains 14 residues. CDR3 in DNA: TGTGCCACCCTTTCGGGGGAGGGGGCTGGCGGCTACACCTTC. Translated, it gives CATLSGEGAGGYTF.

CDR3 in amino acids: CSAGAVETEAFF. As DNA, the CDR3 is TGCAGCGCAGGGGCCGTGGAGACTGAAGCTTTCTTT. The gene calls are TRBV29-1 and TRBJ1-1; possible D gene TRBD1, 6 bases. CDR1 and CDR2 from the germline V gene are SQVTM and ANQGSEA. V lost 7 bases and J lost 5, with 14 bases in between. The CDR3 runs to 12 residues.

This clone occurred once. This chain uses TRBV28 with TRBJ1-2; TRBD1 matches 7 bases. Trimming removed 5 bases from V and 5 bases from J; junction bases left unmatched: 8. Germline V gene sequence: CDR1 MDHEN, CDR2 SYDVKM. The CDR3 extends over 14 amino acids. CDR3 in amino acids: CASSGRDRPYGYTF. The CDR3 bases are TGTGCCAGCAGTGGCCGGGACAGACCTTATGGCTACACCTTC.

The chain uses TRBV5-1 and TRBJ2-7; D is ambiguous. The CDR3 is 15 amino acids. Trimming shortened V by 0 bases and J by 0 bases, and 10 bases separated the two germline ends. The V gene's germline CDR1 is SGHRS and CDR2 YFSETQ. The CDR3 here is CASSLGVASSYEQYF. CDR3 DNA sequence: TGCGCCAGCAGCTTGGGGGTGGCGAGCTCCTACGAGCAGTACTTC.

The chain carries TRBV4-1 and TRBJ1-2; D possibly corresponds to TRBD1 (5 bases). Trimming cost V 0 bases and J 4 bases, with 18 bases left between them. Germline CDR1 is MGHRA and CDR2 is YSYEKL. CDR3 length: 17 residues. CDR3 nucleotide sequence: TGCGCCAGCAGCCAAGAACAGGCTCCCTCACTAAGCTATGGCTACACCTTC. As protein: CASSQEQAPSLSYGYTF.

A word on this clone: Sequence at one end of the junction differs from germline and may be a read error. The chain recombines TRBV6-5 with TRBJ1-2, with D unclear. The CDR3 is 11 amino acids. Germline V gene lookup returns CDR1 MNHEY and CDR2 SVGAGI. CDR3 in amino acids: CACSYAGNYTF. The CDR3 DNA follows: TGTGCCTGCAGTTACGCGGGGAACTACACCTTC.

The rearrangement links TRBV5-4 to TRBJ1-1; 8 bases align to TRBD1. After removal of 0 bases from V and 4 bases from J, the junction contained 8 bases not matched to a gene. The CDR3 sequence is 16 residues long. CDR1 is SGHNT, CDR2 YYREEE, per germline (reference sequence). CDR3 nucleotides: TGTGCCAGCAGCTTGGGGGACAGGCGAGGAAGCACTGAAGCTTTCTTT. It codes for CASSLGDRRGSTEAFF.

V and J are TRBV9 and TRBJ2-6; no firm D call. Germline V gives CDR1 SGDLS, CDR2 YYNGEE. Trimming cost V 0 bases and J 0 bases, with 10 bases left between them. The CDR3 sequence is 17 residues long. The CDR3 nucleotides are TGTGCCAGCAGCGTAGTTGAGGAATTCTCTGGGGCCAACGTCCTGACTTTC. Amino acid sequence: CASSVVEEFSGANVLTF.

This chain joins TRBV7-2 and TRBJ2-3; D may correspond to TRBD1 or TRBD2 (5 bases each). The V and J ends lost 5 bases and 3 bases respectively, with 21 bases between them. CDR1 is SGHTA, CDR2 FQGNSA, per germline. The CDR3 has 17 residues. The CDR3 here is CASSPPLGESWTDTQYF. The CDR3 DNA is TGTGCCAGCAGCCCCCCTTTGGGGGAGAGTTGGACAGATACGCAGTATTTT.

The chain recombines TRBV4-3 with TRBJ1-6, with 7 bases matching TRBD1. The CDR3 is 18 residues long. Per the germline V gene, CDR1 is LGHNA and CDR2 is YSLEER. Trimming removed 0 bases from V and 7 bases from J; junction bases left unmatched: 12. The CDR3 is CASSQERILGDRNSPLHF. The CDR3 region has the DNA TGCGCCAGCAGCCAAGAACGTATTTTAGGGGACAGAAATTCACCCCTCCACTTT.

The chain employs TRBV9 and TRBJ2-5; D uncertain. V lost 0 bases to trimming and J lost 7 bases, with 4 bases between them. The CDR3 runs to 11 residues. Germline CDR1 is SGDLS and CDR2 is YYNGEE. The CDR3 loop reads CASSVDRTQYF. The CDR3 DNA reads TGTGCCAGCAGCGTAGATCGGACCCAGTACTTC.

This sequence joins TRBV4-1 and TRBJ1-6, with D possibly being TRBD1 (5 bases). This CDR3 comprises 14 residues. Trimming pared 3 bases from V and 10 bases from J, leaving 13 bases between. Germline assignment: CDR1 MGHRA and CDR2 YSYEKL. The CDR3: CASSQGVGGSPLHF. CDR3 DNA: TGCGCCAGCAGCCAGGGGGTGGGGGGGTCACCCCTCCACTTT.

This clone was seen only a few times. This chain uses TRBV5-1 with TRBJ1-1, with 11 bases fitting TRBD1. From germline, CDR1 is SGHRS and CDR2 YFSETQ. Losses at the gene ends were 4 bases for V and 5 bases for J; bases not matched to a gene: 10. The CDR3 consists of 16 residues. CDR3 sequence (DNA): TGCGCCAGCAGCCTCGGACAGGGGGCGCGAGGGACTGAAGCTTTCTTT. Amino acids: CASSLGQGARGTEAFF.

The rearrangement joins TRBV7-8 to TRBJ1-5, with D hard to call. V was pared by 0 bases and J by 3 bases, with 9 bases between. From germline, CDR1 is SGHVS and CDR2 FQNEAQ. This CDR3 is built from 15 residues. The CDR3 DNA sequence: TGTGCCAGCAGCTTAGCGGCGGGCCCCAATCAGCCCCAGCATTTT. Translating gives CASSLAAGPNQPQHF.

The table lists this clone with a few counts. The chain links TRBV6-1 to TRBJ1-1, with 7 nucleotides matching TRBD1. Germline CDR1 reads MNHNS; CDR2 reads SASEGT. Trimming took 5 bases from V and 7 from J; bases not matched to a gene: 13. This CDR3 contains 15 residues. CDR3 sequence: CASSHRGRYSLEAFF. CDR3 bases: TGTGCCAGCAGTCACAGGGGAAGGTATAGTCTTGAAGCTTTCTTT.

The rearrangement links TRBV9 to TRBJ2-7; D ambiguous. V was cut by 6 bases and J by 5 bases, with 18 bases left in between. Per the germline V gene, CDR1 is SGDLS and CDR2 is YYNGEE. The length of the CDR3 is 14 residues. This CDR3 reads CASTVGLNPDEQYF. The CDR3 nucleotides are TGTGCCAGCACCGTGGGTTTAAACCCGGACGAGCAGTACTTC.

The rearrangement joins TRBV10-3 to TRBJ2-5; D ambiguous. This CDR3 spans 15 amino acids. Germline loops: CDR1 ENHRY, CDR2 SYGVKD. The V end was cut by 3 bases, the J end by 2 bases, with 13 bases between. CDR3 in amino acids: CAISDGVGPQETQYF. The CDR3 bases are TGTGCCATCAGTGATGGGGTGGGCCCTCAAGAGACCCAGTACTTC.